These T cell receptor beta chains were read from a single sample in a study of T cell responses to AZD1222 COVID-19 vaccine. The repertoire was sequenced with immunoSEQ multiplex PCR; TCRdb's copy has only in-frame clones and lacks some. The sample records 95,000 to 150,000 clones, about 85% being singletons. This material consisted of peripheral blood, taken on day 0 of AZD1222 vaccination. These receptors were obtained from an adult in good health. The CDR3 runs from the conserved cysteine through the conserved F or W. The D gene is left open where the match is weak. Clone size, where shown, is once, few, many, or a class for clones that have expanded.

CDR3aa: CASSFRQGSTDTQYF
CDR3nt: TGTGCCAGCAGCTTCCGCCAGGGTAGCACAGATACGCAGTATTTT
d_gene: -
abundance: -
j_gene: TRBJ2-3
v_gene: TRBV7-9

CDR3aa: CASSEHRGNGYTF
CDR3nt: TGTGCCAGCAGTGAACATAGGGGCAATGGCTACACCTTC
d_gene: -
abundance: -
j_gene: TRBJ1-2
v_gene: TRBV25-1

CDR3aa: CASSLSRKGVTEAFF
CDR3nt: TGTGCCAGCAGCTTATCCCGCAAGGGGGTCACTGAAGCTTTCTTT
d_gene: -
abundance: -
j_gene: TRBJ1-1
v_gene: TRBV7-6

CDR3aa: CASSLRYGDEQYF
CDR3nt: TGTGCCAGCAGTCTAAGGTACGGGGACGAGCAGTACTTC
d_gene: -
abundance: once
j_gene: TRBJ2-7
v_gene: TRBV28

CDR3aa: CASSPAGNTIYF
CDR3nt: TGTGCCAGCAGCCCGGCTGGAAACACCATATATTTT
d_gene: -
abundance: -
j_gene: TRBJ1-3
v_gene: TRBV7-3

CDR3aa: CASSIRDIPF
CDR3nt: TGTGCCAGTAGTATCCGGGACATACCCTTT
d_gene: -
abundance: -
j_gene: TRBJ1-4
v_gene: TRBV19

CDR3aa: CASSLAQNEAFF
CDR3nt: TGTGCCAGCAGCTTAGCCCAGAATGAAGCTTTCTTT
d_gene: -
abundance: -
j_gene: TRBJ1-1
v_gene: TRBV7-9

CDR3aa: CASSLAQRGTYNEQFF
CDR3nt: TGTGCCAGCAGCTTAGCCCAGCGGGGTACCTACAATGAGCAGTTCTTC
d_gene: TRBD2
abundance: -
j_gene: TRBJ2-1
v_gene: TRBV7-2

CDR3aa: CASSFGLVQTDTQYF
CDR3nt: TGTGCCAGCAGCTTCGGTTTGGTTCAAACAGATACGCAGTATTTT
d_gene: -
abundance: -
j_gene: TRBJ2-3
v_gene: TRBV11-2

CDR3aa: CASSRGFEAFF
CDR3nt: TGTGCCAGCAGTAGGGGATTTGAAGCTTTCTTT
d_gene: -
abundance: -
j_gene: TRBJ1-1
v_gene: TRBV28

CDR3aa: CAISESGPRSLGYTF
CDR3nt: TGTGCCATCAGTGAGTCGGGACCGAGATCTTTGGGCTACACCTTC
d_gene: -
abundance: -
j_gene: TRBJ1-2
v_gene: TRBV10-3

CDR3aa: CASSGRGRGTTGELFF
CDR3nt: TGTGCCAGCAGCGGCAGGGGGCGCGGGACCACCGGGGAGCTGTTTTTT
d_gene: TRBD1
abundance: -
j_gene: TRBJ2-2
v_gene: TRBV9

CDR3aa: CASSLEGRDQPQHF
CDR3nt: TGCGCCAGCAGCTTGGAGGGCAGGGATCAGCCCCAGCATTTT
d_gene: -
abundance: -
j_gene: TRBJ1-5
v_gene: TRBV5-1

CDR3aa: CASSTRGQVNYGYTF
CDR3nt: TGTGCCAGCAGCACCCGAGGACAGGTTAACTATGGCTACACCTTC
d_gene: TRBD1
abundance: -
j_gene: TRBJ1-2
v_gene: TRBV7-9

CDR3aa: CASSRLVGAEAFF
CDR3nt: TGTGCCAGCAGTCGCCTGGTAGGGGCTGAAGCTTTCTTT
d_gene: -
abundance: -
j_gene: TRBJ1-1
v_gene: TRBV4-2

CDR3aa: CASSSGTTYEQYF
CDR3nt: TGTGCCAGCAGTTCCGGGACCACCTACGAGCAGTACTTC
d_gene: -
abundance: -
j_gene: TRBJ2-7
v_gene: TRBV6-5

CDR3aa: CASSLLPGSSNQPQHF
CDR3nt: TGTGCCAGCAGTTTATTACCCGGATCCAGCAATCAGCCCCAGCATTTT
d_gene: -
abundance: -
j_gene: TRBJ1-5
v_gene: TRBV28

CDR3aa: CASSRPGQGSIEQYF
CDR3nt: TGTGCCAGCTCACGTCCGGGACAGGGGTCTATCGAGCAGTACTTC
d_gene: TRBD1
abundance: once
j_gene: TRBJ2-7
v_gene: TRBV18

CDR3aa: CASSLDWPRVPSSYEQYF
CDR3nt: TGCGCCAGCAGCTTGGACTGGCCCAGGGTCCCAAGCTCCTACGAGCAGTACTTC
d_gene: -
abundance: -
j_gene: TRBJ2-7
v_gene: TRBV5-1

CDR3aa: CASSPQGGTEAFF
CDR3nt: TGTGCCAGCAGCCCGCAGGGGGGCACTGAAGCTTTCTTT
d_gene: TRBD1
abundance: -
j_gene: TRBJ1-1
v_gene: TRBV27

CDR3aa: CSVEGRGRNTEAFF
CDR3nt: TGCAGCGTTGAAGGGAGGGGCCGGAACACTGAAGCTTTCTTT
d_gene: -
abundance: -
j_gene: TRBJ1-1
v_gene: TRBV29-1

CDR3aa: CASSLGLSTDTQYF
CDR3nt: TGTGCCAGCAGCTTAGGACTGAGCACAGATACGCAGTATTTT
d_gene: -
abundance: once
j_gene: TRBJ2-3
v_gene: TRBV7-2

CDR3aa: CASSGWGDVAYEQYF
CDR3nt: TGTGCCAGCAGTGGTTGGGGGGACGTAGCCTACGAGCAGTACTTC
d_gene: -
abundance: -
j_gene: TRBJ2-7
v_gene: TRBV6-4

CDR3aa: CATSRELGSGYNSPLHF
CDR3nt: TGTGCCACTAGCAGAGAGTTGGGGTCGGGGTATAATTCACCCCTCCACTTT
d_gene: -
abundance: once
j_gene: TRBJ1-6
v_gene: TRBV15

CDR3aa: CASSLGETGELFF
CDR3nt: TGTGCCAGCAGTTTGGGAGAAACCGGGGAGCTGTTTTTT
d_gene: -
abundance: -
j_gene: TRBJ2-2
v_gene: TRBV12-3/TRBV12-4

CDR3aa: CASTSSGGTSRETQYF
CDR3nt: TGTGCCAGCACCTCTAGCGGGGGGACCAGCCGGGAGACCCAGTACTTC
d_gene: TRBD2
abundance: -
j_gene: TRBJ2-5
v_gene: TRBV7-9

CDR3aa: CATSAGGSNQPQHF
CDR3nt: TGTGCCACCAGTGCTGGGGGTAGCAATCAGCCCCAGCATTTT
d_gene: -
abundance: -
j_gene: TRBJ1-5
v_gene: TRBV24-1

CDR3aa: CASSDLPLAGVVYGYTF
CDR3nt: TGTGCCAGCTCAGACCTACCTCTCGCAGGCGTTGTCTATGGCTACACCTTC
d_gene: -
abundance: few
j_gene: TRBJ1-2
v_gene: TRBV18

CDR3aa: CALKSRGGRAYGYTF
CDR3nt: TGTGCCCTCAAGTCCAGGGGGGGACGAGCGTATGGCTACACCTTC
d_gene: TRBD1
abundance: -
j_gene: TRBJ1-2
v_gene: TRBV28

CDR3aa: CASKTRGLGEKLFF
CDR3nt: TGTGCCAGCAAAACCAGGGGTTTGGGTGAAAAACTGTTTTTT
d_gene: -
abundance: -
j_gene: TRBJ1-4
v_gene: TRBV28

CDR3aa: CASSAMVGKNQPQHF
CDR3nt: TGTGCCAGCAGTGCTATGGTGGGGAAGAATCAGCCCCAGCATTTT
d_gene: -
abundance: -
j_gene: TRBJ1-5
v_gene: TRBV2

CDR3aa: CASSGSRVTSSGNTIYF
CDR3nt: TGTGCCAGCAGCGGGAGTCGGGTCACTAGCTCTGGAAACACCATATATTTT
d_gene: -
abundance: -
j_gene: TRBJ1-3
v_gene: TRBV21-1